Listed here is a single TCR beta chain. Germline CDR1 is MDHEN and CDR2 is SYDVKM. The ends were cut back, 9 bases at V and 9 bases at J, with 12 bases in the middle. The CDR3 is 12 residues long. In the original processing: The authors estimated nucleated cell counts from reference gene primer amplification. Sequenced by immunoSEQ multiplex PCR; TCRdb stores in-frame clones only, minus some. V and J calls plus clone size are reproduced from that table; the DNA served to infer D and trimming. The sample contains about 200,000 clones, roughly 90% of which appear only once. The data stem from a study of blood T cell repertoires in COVID-19. About the study: Samples of COVID-19 (acute and convalescent) were obtained from the United States, Italy and Spain. PBMCs, B-cell-depleted T cells, or T cells were the source of the cDNA or gDNA that made up the material.

This receptor was obtained from a woman in her seventies with acute or convalescent COVID-19. The chain has TRBV28 and TRBJ1-6; possible D gene TRBD1, 5 bases. The sequenced sample was peripheral blood. The DNA of the CDR3 is TGTGCCAGTTGGGGGGTTGGTTCACCCCTCCACTTT. Its translation is CASWGVGSPLHF.